This T cell receptor (beta chain) emerged from a study of blood T cell repertoires in COVID-19. Study-wide background: Sources were T cells, B-cell-depleted T cells, or PBMCs; the material itself was cDNA or gDNA.

This CDR3 is built from 15 residues. The V gene's germline CDR1 is SNHLY and CDR2 FYNNEI. The germline V and J ends were trimmed by 8 bases and 7 bases, with 23 bases remaining between them. In the study's own analysis: Reference gene primers were amplified, and this amplification served to estimate nucleated cell counts. Assay used: immunoSEQ multiplex PCR; TCRdb lists only in-frame clones, some missing. For V, J and clone size, that table is used; D and trimming come from the DNA. The sample has 140,000 to 150,000 clones, over 80% seen once. The participants were between roughly 18 and 100 years old and came from 24 US areas. Allocation to cohorts depended on clinical history reported by the participants.

The sequencing sample was made of PBMCs or T cells enriched from blood (not recorded which). The chain employs TRBV2 and TRBJ1-2, with D maybe TRBD1 (6 bases). This clonotype originated in a woman aged 45-60 years who had been exposed to COVID-19. CDR3 amino acids: CASGSTTGEAIGYTF. The CDR3 DNA reads as TGTGCCAGCGGATCGACGACAGGTGAGGCGATTGGCTACACCTTC.